Sequencing of this T cell receptor beta chain was carried out in a study of OX40 agonist ivuxolimab in advanced cancers. About the research overall: Subjects had a mean age of around 60 years, with a range of 23 to 79; around 84% were male.

Worth noting for this clone: What it recognizes is unknown.

This CDR3 has 15 amino acids. The V and J ends lost 5 bases and 7 bases respectively, with 18 bases between them. Germline V gene sequence: CDR1 MNHEY, CDR2 SVGAGI. General study points: Also showing low normalized T-cell clonal expansion were some of the nonresponders. Clonal expansion in partial responders at 0.1-3.0 mg/kg ranked among the lowest.

Sequenced by immunoSEQ multiplex PCR; TCRdb stores in-frame clones only, minus some. In the table there are over 45,000 clones, around 84% of which are singletons. J is TRBJ1-5 and V is TRBV6-5; D perhaps matches TRBD1 (5 bases). This receptor was obtained from an adult with an advanced solid tumor such as melanoma, head and neck, liver or kidney cancer. The material was CD4+ or CD8+ T cells sorted from blood, obtained in a trial of the OX40 agonist ivuxolimab. CDR3 sequence (DNA): TGTGCCAGCAGTAGGGGTCGGGGAAAAGGGCAGCCCCAGCATTTT. This gives the protein CASSRGRGKGQPQHF.